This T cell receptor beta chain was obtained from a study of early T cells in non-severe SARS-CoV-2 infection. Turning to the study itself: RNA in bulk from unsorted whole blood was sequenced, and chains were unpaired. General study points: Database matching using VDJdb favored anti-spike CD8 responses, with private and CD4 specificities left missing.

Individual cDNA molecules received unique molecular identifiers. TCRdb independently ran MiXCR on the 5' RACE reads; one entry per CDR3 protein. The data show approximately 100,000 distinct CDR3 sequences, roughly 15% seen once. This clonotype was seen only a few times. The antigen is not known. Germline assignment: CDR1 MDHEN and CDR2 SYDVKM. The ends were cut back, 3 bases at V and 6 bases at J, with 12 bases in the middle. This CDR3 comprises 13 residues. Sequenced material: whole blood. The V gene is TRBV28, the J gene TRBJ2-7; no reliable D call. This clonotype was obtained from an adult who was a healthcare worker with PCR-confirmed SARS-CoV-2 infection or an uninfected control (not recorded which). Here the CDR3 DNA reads TGTGCCAGCAGTTTCGGCAGCCCGGGCGAGCAGTACTTC. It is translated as CASSFGSPGEQYF.